One T cell receptor beta chain is described in this entry. Its antigen is not yet known. Base-call qualities are not available, and no considerably larger clone is one nucleotide away. Participants in the prospective study were aged roughly 18 to 89 years, lived in some 24 United States geographic areas, and enrolled through a virtual design. In the prospective study, cohorts were assigned on the basis of participant-reported clinical history obtained from a screening survey and a study questionnaire. Recovered participants in ImmuneRACE Cohort 3 were defined as having two consecutive negative NP/OP PCR tests, clearance from a healthcare professional, or resolution of symptoms. Each participant in the prospective study had whole blood, serum and a nasopharyngeal or oropharyngeal swab collected by mobile phlebotomists. Over a roughly two-month period, participants in the prospective study had the option of providing additional blood draws and questionnaires. Before DNA extraction, prospective study blood samples were shipped either frozen or at room temperature.

This sample stems from a study of blood T cell repertoires in COVID-19 (TCRdb year 2020). General notes on the study: Samples from collaborators originated in the United States, Italy and Spain and spanned both the acute and convalescent phases of COVID-19. Samples were obtained from the ongoing ImmuneRACE study (first 160 participants) and from approximately 1,200 subjects provided by 6 global collaborators. A freely available public database, intended as a resource for researchers studying the immune response to SARS-CoV-2, is where the repertoires were released. Where HLA class I and class II types were available, the types were taken from metadata supplied by the sample provider, not from assay-based typing. Nearly every sample came with metadata listing a de-identified subject ID, COVID-19 status, age in years and sex. The dataset comprised deeply sampled blood TCRbeta repertoires from subjects exposed to, actively infected with, or recovered from COVID-19. The prospective study material was composed of cDNA or gDNA derived from T cells, B-cell-depleted T cells, or PBMCs.

V lost 4 bases and J lost 4 bases, and the count of bases not matched to a germline gene is 15. The cysteine opens and the phenylalanine closes a CDR3 of 18 amino acids. The entry retains the CDR3 DNA only, 54 bases that are in frame from base 1. Based on the germline V gene, the CDR1 and CDR2 sequences are SGHRS and YFSETQ. Study-level results and caveats: Clinical and demographic metadata were provided uncurated, with the amount varying by source and participant.

TCRbeta CDR3 regions were amplified from genomic DNA using the immunoSEQ Assay, a bias-controlled multiplex PCR. On the authors' methods: Within the assay, amplification of reference gene primers was used to estimate how many nucleated cells each sample contained. To quantify the absolute abundance of each unique TCRbeta CDR3 rearrangement, sequence reads were collapsed and filtered. For each sample, productive Simpson clonality was calculated as the square root of Simpson's diversity index across productive rearrangements. This is the immuneACCESS table as TCRdb keeps it, with only in-frame sequences that have V and J called. A part of the clones is gone; compared with another copy, unresolved V genes explain less than half, and the rest is unexplained. From that table come the V and J calls and clone size; the DNA was used to work out D and trimming. In this sample the table shows about 300,000 clones, approximately 90% of which occur a single time. Of the sample, approximately 6% falls within the top ten clones.

The V gene is TRBV5-1 and the J gene is TRBJ1-2, with 11 bases matching TRBD1. This sequence originates from a woman in her twenties or thirties who had recovered from COVID-19. The sample was PBMCs or T cells enriched from blood (not recorded which). The CDR3 protein is CASSPTPGTGGAPYGYTF. In nucleotides, the sequence is TGCGCCAGCAGCCCAACCCCTGGGACAGGGGGTGCCCCCTATGGCTACACCTTC.